Sequencing of this T cell receptor (beta chain) was carried out in a study of shared clonotypes between healthy human individuals. Every immunoSEQ plate was one replicate of a subset's evenly spread DNA. Produced via immunoSEQ multiplex PCR; TCRdb's table is partial and in-frame only. Among about 2 million clones, over 85% were seen once, and the ten largest hold about 0.13%. V lost 0 bases and J lost 2, with 12 bases in between. CDR3 length: 16 residues. Germline CDR1 is ENHRY and CDR2 is SYGVKD. This TCR was recovered from a man younger than 30 in good health. V and J are TRBV10-3 and TRBJ2-3; no firm D call. Specimen: naive CD4+ T cells sorted from blood. Subset meaning: CD45RA+ positively selected. The CDR3 reads CAISESLGLHTDTQYF. The CDR3 DNA reads as TGTGCCATCAGTGAGTCGTTAGGGCTACACACAGATACGCAGTATTTT.